Below are 32 T cell receptor beta chains sequenced from a single sample in a study of T cell changes during pregnancy in multiple sclerosis. Method: immunoSEQ multiplex PCR; TCRdb's copy keeps in-frame clones and lacks some. The table records tens of thousands of clones, 80% to 90% of them present only once. The sample here was CD4+ T cells from peripheral blood mononuclear cells, taken in the first trimester of pregnancy. Receptors were obtained from a female donor in good health, enrolled as a control in a pregnancy study.

The chain links TRBV10-3 to TRBJ1-1; 9 bases are shared with TRBD1. Germline V CDR1 and CDR2: ENHRY, SYGVKD. CDR3 size: 16 residues. Trimming took 5 bases from V and 7 from J; bases not matched to a gene: 14. The CDR3 DNA reads as TGTGCCATCAGTCCAAAACAGGGGGCGGGATTCAGTGAAGCTTTCTTT. Its protein is CAISPKQGAGFSEAFF.

The J gene is TRBJ1-5, the V gene TRBV19, with 9 bases matching TRBD1. The CDR3 sequence is 16 residues long. Germline V lookup: CDR1 LNHDA, CDR2 SQIVND (reference sequence). Trimming removed 4 bases from V and 2 bases from J; junction bases left unmatched: 6. The CDR3 DNA reads as TGTGCCAGTAGTAGATCCACAGGGGGCGGCAATCAGCCCCAGCATTTT. This gives the protein CASSRSTGGGNQPQHF.

In its sample, this clone was seen a few times. This rearrangement joins TRBV7-8 to TRBJ2-6; TRBD1 matches 8 bases. Trimming cost V 1 base and J 2 bases; bases outside gene matches: 7. This CDR3 spans 18 amino acids. Looked up from germline, CDR1 is SGHVS and CDR2 is FQNEAQ. CDR3 sequence: CASSLDGRGRAGANVLTF. The DNA for the CDR3 is TGTGCCAGCAGCTTAGATGGCAGGGGGCGCGCTGGGGCCAACGTCCTGACTTTC.

This clone was recorded only once. The J gene is TRBJ1-4, the V gene TRBV19; perhaps TRBD1 as D (6 bases). Germline CDR1 is LNHDA and CDR2 is SQIVND (reference sequence). V lost 5 bases to trimming and J lost 4 bases, with 20 bases between them. This CDR3 comprises 17 residues. CDR3 in amino acids: CASSAMGRTDRNEKLFF. In DNA, the CDR3 is TGTGCCAGTAGTGCCATGGGTAGGACAGATCGTAATGAAAAACTGTTTTTT.

The chain uses TRBV2 and TRBJ2-7, with 10 bases matching TRBD1. This CDR3 contains 15 residues. Germline loops: CDR1 SNHLY, CDR2 FYNNEI. V lost 6 bases, J lost 5 bases, and 10 bases stayed unmatched. CDR3: CASRLRRDRGHEQYF. CDR3 in DNA: TGTGCCAGCAGGCTCCGCCGGGACAGGGGCCACGAGCAGTACTTC.

The gene calls are TRBV19 and TRBJ2-2; 7 bases are shared with TRBD1. V shed 6 bases, J shed 4 bases, and the junction held 11 bases outside the gene matches. There are 16 residues in the CDR3. Germline CDR1 is LNHDA and CDR2 is SQIVND (reference sequence). The DNA of the CDR3 is TGTGCCAGTAGGCCTCTCGACAGGGTCGCCACCGGGGAGCTGTTTTTT. Its translation is CASRPLDRVATGELFF. The entire variable domain, with the rest obtained from reference TRBV19 and TRBJ2-2, is as follows: DGGITQSPKYLFRKEGQNVTLSCEQNLNHDAMYWYRQDPGQGLRLIYYSQIVNDFQKGDIAEGYSVSREKKESFPLTVTSAQKNPTAFYLCASRPLDRVATGELFFGEGSRLTVL.

The rearrangement uses TRBV28 and TRBJ2-7; 10 bases match TRBD1. V lost 4 bases to trimming and J lost 2 bases; unmatched junction nucleotides: 2. CDR3 length equals 14 residues. The germline CDR1 and CDR2 sequences are MDHEN and SYDVKM. The CDR3 here is CASSYGQGAYEQYF. The CDR3 DNA reads TGTGCCAGCAGTTACGGACAGGGGGCCTACGAGCAGTACTTC.

This clone was seen more than once but under ten times. The V call is TRBV10-3, the J call TRBJ1-1; D is ambiguous. CDR1 and CDR2 from the germline V gene are ENHRY and SYGVKD. V dropped 6 bases and J dropped 1 base, with 9 bases sitting between them. The CDR3 is made up of 13 amino acids. CDR3 bases: TGTGCCATCAGAACGCAGGCGAACACTGAAGCTTTCTTT. Protein product: CAIRTQANTEAFF.

The chain has TRBV4-1 and TRBJ2-7; 7 nucleotides match TRBD1. The CDR3 length is 13 residues. V lost 3 bases and J lost 3; bases outside the gene matches: 2. CDR1 MGHRA and CDR2 YSYEKL come from the germline V gene. As DNA, the CDR3 is TGCGCCAGCAGCCACGCAGGGGGCTACGAGCAGTACTTC. It is translated as CASSHAGGYEQYF.

This clone has only one observation. This chain links TRBV5-1 with TRBJ2-7, with a weak D call TRBD2 (5 bases). Per germline, CDR1 SGHRS and CDR2 YFSETQ. The V and J ends lost 1 base and 0 bases respectively, with 11 bases between them. This CDR3 is 15 amino acids long. CDR3 nucleotide sequence: TGCGCCAGCAGCTTGTCGGGGATGAGCTCCTACGAGCAGTACTTC. The encoded protein is CASSLSGMSSYEQYF. Looking up the rest from reference TRBV5-1 and TRBJ2-7 gives the full variable domain: KAGVTQTPRYLIKTRGQQVTLSCSPISGHRSVSWYQQTPGQGLQFLFEYFSETQRNKGNFPGRFSGRQFSNSRSEMNVSTLELGDSALYLCASSLSGMSSYEQYFGPGTRLTVT.

This clone occurred once. The DNA for the CDR3 is TGTGCCAGCAGCCAACGGGACAGGGTTATCACAGATACGCAGTATTTT. Residues: CASSQRDRVITDTQYF. J is TRBJ2-3 and V is TRBV14, with 9 bases aligning to TRBD1. Per the germline V gene, CDR1 is SGHDN and CDR2 is FVKESK. The V and J ends lost 2 bases and 2 bases, in that order; junction bases with no gene match: 5. The CDR3 runs to 16 residues.

This chain links TRBV14 with TRBJ1-2; unclear D gene. The germline V and J ends were trimmed by 4 bases and 7 bases, with 10 bases remaining between them. This CDR3 contains 12 residues. Per germline, CDR1 SGHDN and CDR2 FVKESK. CDR3 region: CASSRVYGGYTF. In nucleotides, the CDR3 is TGTGCCAGCAGCCGAGTTTATGGTGGCTACACCTTC.

The chain recombines TRBV2 with TRBJ1-4; D may be TRBD1 (6 bases). CDR3 length: 16 residues. Trimming removed 5 bases at V and 1 base at J, with 14 bases between. Looked up from germline, CDR1 is SNHLY and CDR2 is FYNNEI. CDR3 sequence: CASSLRQVGTNEKLFF. Written as DNA, the CDR3 is TGTGCCAGCAGTCTTCGACAGGTGGGAACTAATGAAAAACTGTTTTTT.

This clone was recorded only once. Here the CDR3 reads CASSLNRGTYNEQFF. In nucleotides, the CDR3 is TGTGCCAGCAGCTTAAACCGGGGAACCTACAATGAGCAGTTCTTC. The chain is built from TRBV11-3 and TRBJ2-1, with a possible D match to TRBD2 (5 bases). CDR3 length: 15 residues. Trimming removed 2 bases at V and 2 bases at J, with 10 bases between. The V gene's germline CDR1 is SGHNT and CDR2 YENEEA.

This clone was observed a single time. V gene TRBV5-4 combines with J gene TRBJ1-4; the match to TRBD1 covers 7 bases. From germline, CDR1 is SGHNT and CDR2 YYREEE (reference sequence). The CDR3 is 15 residues long. The trim removed 0 bases at V and 8 bases at J, leaving 7 bases unmatched. CDR3 sequence: CASSLAGDSQEKLFF. DNA of the CDR3: TGTGCCAGCAGCTTGGCCGGGGACAGCCAGGAAAAACTGTTTTTT.

This chain connects TRBV19 to TRBJ1-1, with D possibly being TRBD1 (6 bases). V shed 1 base and J shed 0 bases, with 15 bases lying between them. This CDR3 spans 17 amino acids. CDR1 LNHDA and CDR2 SQIVND come from the germline V gene (reference sequence). In DNA, the CDR3 is TGTGCCAGTAGTATAGCCCTAGGGGGAGCGATGAACACTGAAGCTTTCTTT. Translated, it gives CASSIALGGAMNTEAFF.

The chain is built from TRBV5-1 and TRBJ2-1; 11 bases fit TRBD2. The CDR3 covers 15 residues. The trim removed 3 bases at V and 6 bases at J, leaving 5 bases unmatched. Germline-derived CDR1 and CDR2 are SGHRS and YFSETQ. CDR3 DNA sequence: TGCGCCAGCAGCTCAACTAGCGGGAGTGGCAATGAGCAGTTCTTC. Translation gives CASSSTSGSGNEQFF.

The chain recombines TRBV6-6 with TRBJ2-7; weak D call: TRBD2 (5 bases). V lost 7 bases to trimming and J lost 0 bases, with 10 bases between them. In germline, CDR1 is MNHNY, CDR2 SVGAGI (reference sequence). The CDR3 totals 13 residues. CDR3 amino acids: CASTLANSYEQYF. The CDR3, as DNA: TGTGCCAGCACCCTAGCCAACTCCTACGAGCAGTACTTC.

V is TRBV11-1 and J is TRBJ2-5, with 10 bases fitting TRBD1. The V gene end was trimmed by 1 base and the J gene end by 5 bases; junction bases not matched to a gene: 4. Germline V CDR1 and CDR2: SGHAT, FQDESV (reference sequence). The CDR3 length is 15 residues. CDR3 region: CASSLETGGRETQYF. The CDR3 nucleotides read TGTGCCAGCAGCTTAGAGACAGGGGGCCGGGAGACCCAGTACTTC. Full variable domain (outside the CDR3, taken from reference TRBV11-1 and TRBJ2-5): EAEVAQSPRYKITEKSQAVAFWCDPISGHATLYWYRQILGQGPELLVQFQDESVVDDSQLPKDRFSAERLKGVDSTLKIQPAELGDSAMYLCASSLETGGRETQYFGPGTRLLVL.

The J gene is TRBJ2-2, the V gene TRBV7-6, with D perhaps TRBD1 (6 bases). V lost 1 base, J lost 2 bases, and 11 bases lay in between. Germline V gene data show CDR1 as SGHVS and CDR2 as FNYEAQ. The CDR3 runs to 16 residues. CDR3 nucleotides: TGTGCCAGCAGCTTAGTGGGCAGGGGAAACACCGGGGAGCTGTTTTTT. The encoded protein is CASSLVGRGNTGELFF.

The rearrangement uses TRBV7-2 and TRBJ2-2; a possible D gene is TRBD1 (5 bases). CDR3 length: 14 residues. Germline-derived CDR1 and CDR2 are SGHTA and FQGNSA. Trimming took 4 bases from V and 6 from J, leaving 12 bases between them. The CDR3 protein is CASSSMVGAGELFF. CDR3 DNA sequence: TGTGCCAGCAGCTCGATGGTAGGGGCCGGGGAGCTGTTTTTT.

The chain is built from TRBV15 and TRBJ2-1; TRBD1 might be the D (5 bases). This CDR3 comprises 16 residues. Germline lookup yields CDR1 LNHNV and CDR2 YYDKDF (reference sequence). The V and J ends lost 2 bases and 5 bases respectively, with 16 bases between them. CDR3 in amino acids: CATSRHKGDRNNEQFF. In nucleotides, the CDR3 is TGTGCCACCAGCAGACATAAAGGAGACAGAAACAATGAGCAGTTCTTC.

The V call is TRBV5-1, the J call TRBJ1-4, with 8 bases identical to TRBD1. V was clipped by 8 bases and J by 8 bases; unmatched bases: 11. In germline, CDR1 is SGHRS, CDR2 YFSETQ. CDR3 length: 14 amino acids. CDR3 loop: CASAATGGGEKLFF. The CDR3 region has the DNA TGCGCCAGTGCCGCTACAGGGGGAGGAGAAAAACTGTTTTTT.

The genes are TRBV28 and TRBJ2-5; TRBD2 aligns across 16 bases. The junction had 16 bases not matched to a gene; V was cut back by 6 bases and J by 6 bases. Germline V gene data show CDR1 as MDHEN and CDR2 as SYDVKM. The CDR3 length is 19 residues. CDR3 DNA: TGTGCCAGCAGACCATCCGGGACTAGCGGGGGGGCCATCTGGAAGACCCAGTACTTC. Its translation: CASRPSGTSGGAIWKTQYF.

This chain uses TRBV7-2 with TRBJ2-3; 9 bases are a match to TRBD2. Germline CDR1 and CDR2: SGHTA and FQGNSA. Unmatched junction bases numbered 6, after V lost 2 bases and J lost 0 bases. The CDR3 contains 17 residues. The CDR3 nucleotides are TGTGCCAGCAGCTTAATGTCTAGCGGGATTAGCACAGATACGCAGTATTTT. Protein sequence: CASSLMSSGISTDTQYF.

This sequence joins TRBV4-1 and TRBJ2-5, with TRBD2 identical over 9 bases. Germline V gives CDR1 MGHRA, CDR2 YSYEKL. The CDR3 spans 14 residues. V shed 4 bases, J shed 5 bases, and the junction held 5 bases outside the gene matches. This chain's CDR3 is CASSRLAGVETQYF. CDR3 sequence (DNA): TGCGCCAGCAGCCGATTAGCGGGAGTCGAGACCCAGTACTTC.

The chain uses TRBV7-9 and TRBJ2-7; D possibly corresponds to TRBD2 (5 bases). V lost 4 bases to trimming and J lost 4 bases, with 17 bases between them. In germline, CDR1 is SEHNR, CDR2 FQNEAQ (reference sequence). The CDR3 runs 15 residues. Here the CDR3 DNA reads TGTGCCAGCAGCTCCCGTGGTAGGAGAGGGTACGAGCAGTACTTC. Residues: CASSSRGRRGYEQYF.

This rearrangement joins TRBV6-6 to TRBJ1-6; 7 bases are a match to TRBD1. Trimming at V came to 2 bases and at J to 8 bases, leaving 3 bases not matched to a gene. CDR1 is MNHNY and CDR2 is SVGAGI in the germline V gene (reference sequence). The CDR3 loop spans 14 amino acids. This CDR3 reads CASSYLTGDSPLHF. The CDR3 DNA is TGTGCCAGCAGTTACCTAACAGGGGATTCACCCCTCCACTTT.

The rearrangement links TRBV4-3 to TRBJ2-1; 7 bases line up with TRBD1. Germline V gives CDR1 LGHNA, CDR2 YSLEER. The V segment lost 4 bases and the J segment 0 bases; nucleotides outside the gene matches: 6. The length of the CDR3 is 16 residues. The chain's CDR3 is CASSLLGQVSYNEQFF. In DNA, the CDR3 is TGCGCCAGCAGCCTTCTAGGACAGGTCTCCTACAATGAGCAGTTCTTC.

The V gene is TRBV19, the J gene TRBJ2-1; TRBD2 agrees at 8 bases. V shed 7 bases, J shed 4 bases, and the junction held 6 bases outside the gene matches. The CDR3 length is 14 residues. Per germline, CDR1 LNHDA and CDR2 SQIVND (reference sequence). CDR3 DNA sequence: TGTGCCAGTACCTCAGCGGGAGTGTACAATGAGCAGTTCTTC. Its translation: CASTSAGVYNEQFF. The whole variable domain, remainder taken from reference TRBV19 and TRBJ2-1, is DGGITQSPKYLFRKEGQNVTLSCEQNLNHDAMYWYRQDPGQGLRLIYYSQIVNDFQKGDIAEGYSVSREKKESFPLTVTSAQKNPTAFYLCASTSAGVYNEQFFGPGTRLTVL.

V gene TRBV5-1 combines with J gene TRBJ1-2, with D unclear. The CDR3 contains 14 residues. From germline, CDR1 is SGHRS and CDR2 YFSETQ. V was cut by 5 bases and J by 3 bases, with 14 bases left in between. The CDR3 bases are TGCGCCAGCAGAGAGGAAAGGAGAGACTATGGCTACACCTTC. It is translated as CASREERRDYGYTF.

V gene TRBV5-4 combines with J gene TRBJ2-1; 8 bases map to TRBD2. V gave up 2 bases and J gave up 1 base; unmatched junction bases: 5. Germline V lookup: CDR1 SGHNT, CDR2 YYREEE (reference sequence). The CDR3 has 16 amino acids. Written as DNA, the CDR3 is TGTGCCAGCAGCTTAGGTAGCGGGGCGTCCTACAATGAGCAGTTCTTC. Its translation: CASSLGSGASYNEQFF.